This paragraph covers one T cell receptor (beta chain) sequence. These data come from a study of T cells in Graves' hyperthyroidism and ophthalmopathy. The investigators amplified TCR beta CDR3 regions from RNA transcripts. An initial round of RT-PCR targeting the TCR CDR3 relied on the HTBI primer set. Each CDR3 protein is one row after TCRdb ran MiXCR on the multiplex PCR reads. The sample lists about 700,000 distinct CDR3 sequences; 12% to 15% were seen once. Sequenced: blood. The TCR comes from a woman younger than 35 with Graves' hyperthyroidism.

The CDR3 DNA reads as TGCAGCGTTGATATTACAGGGGCCTACAATGAGCAGTTCTTC. This sequence encodes CSVDITGAYNEQFF. The V and J genes are TRBV29-1 and TRBJ2-1; 7 positions agree with TRBD1. The CDR3 extends over 14 amino acids. CDR1 is SQVTM, CDR2 ANQGSEA, per germline. After removal of 3 bases from V and 2 bases from J, the junction contained 4 bases not matched to a gene.